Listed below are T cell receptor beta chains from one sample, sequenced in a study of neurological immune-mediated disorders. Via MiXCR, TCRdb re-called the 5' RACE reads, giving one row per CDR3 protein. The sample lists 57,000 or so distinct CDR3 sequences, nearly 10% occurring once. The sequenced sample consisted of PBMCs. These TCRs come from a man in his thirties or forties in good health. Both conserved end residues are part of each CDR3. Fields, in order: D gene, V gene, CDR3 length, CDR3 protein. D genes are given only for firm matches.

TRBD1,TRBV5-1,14,CASSRDRETDTQYF
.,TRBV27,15,CASSFLGLGNQPQHF
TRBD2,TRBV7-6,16,CASSSNSGRGYNEQFF
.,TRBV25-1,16,CDRSESGISSYNEQFF
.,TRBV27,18,CASSLSWGNSANTGELFF
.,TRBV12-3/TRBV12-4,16,CASSWGGLGSNQPQHF
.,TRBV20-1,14,CSARAGGAFYGYTF
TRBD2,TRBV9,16,CASSVPTSERTDTQYF
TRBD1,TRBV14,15,CASSQVGDRDRDYTF
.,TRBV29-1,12,CSVVTPGNTIYF
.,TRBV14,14,CASSRSGPAQGQYF
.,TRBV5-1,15,CASSLMGLSYNEQFF
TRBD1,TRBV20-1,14,CSARIEGAQETQYF
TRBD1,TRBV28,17,CASRAGQGLLSTDTQYF
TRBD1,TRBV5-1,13,CASSPGTEETQYF
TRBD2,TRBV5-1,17,CASTRSGLADSTGELFF
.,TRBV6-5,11,CASSWGGELFF
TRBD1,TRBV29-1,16,CSVPLGGTGGYNEQFF
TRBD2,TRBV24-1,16,CATSDPGEGPYNEQFF
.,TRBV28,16,CASSLLQPKTQETQYF
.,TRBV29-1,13,CSVDGGSETDLFF
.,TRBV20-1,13,CSAAEVGTGKLFF
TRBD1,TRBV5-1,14,CASSRAGTEYEAFF
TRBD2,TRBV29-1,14,CSGRAGGSYNEQFF